These 5 T cell receptor beta chains were sequenced from one sample in a study of PD-L1 blockade in urothelial cancer. The protocol was immunoSEQ multiplex PCR, while the TCRdb copy is restricted to in-frame clones and leaves out a portion. The data hold 49,000 or so clones, with just over 85% observed a single time. Time point noted: pretreatment peripheral blood. The material sequenced was PBMCs, taken around atezolizumab (anti-PD-L1) treatment. The receptor set was obtained from a man aged 60 to 75 with urothelial cancer.

The chain employs TRBV4-2 and TRBJ2-7; D possibly corresponds to TRBD2 (6 bases). CDR1 and CDR2 from the germline V gene are LGHNA and YNFKEQ. The CDR3 loop spans 14 amino acids. Trimming took 4 bases from V and 2 from J, leaving 12 bases between them. The CDR3 loop reads CASSPGRGAYEQYF. DNA of the CDR3: TGTGCCAGCAGCCCCGGGCGGGGTGCCTACGAGCAGTACTTC.

This sequence joins TRBV5-4 and TRBJ2-1, with D possibly being TRBD2 (6 bases). The V gene's germline CDR1 is SGHNT and CDR2 YYREEE (reference sequence). Deletions cut 0 bases from V and 10 bases from J, with 17 bases between. This CDR3 region has 15 residues. This CDR3 reads CASSLDGSGLGEQFF. The CDR3 coding sequence is TGTGCCAGCAGCTTGGATGGTAGCGGTCTGGGGGAGCAGTTCTTC.

The chain combines TRBV7-2 with TRBJ1-6; D remains ambiguous. Trimming took 7 bases from V and 3 from J, leaving 19 bases between them. The CDR3 loop spans 17 amino acids. The germline gives CDR1 SGHTA, CDR2 FQGNSA. CDR3 loop: CASTTRVGSYYNSPLHF. In DNA form, the CDR3 reads TGTGCCAGCACCACACGGGTTGGCAGTTACTATAATTCACCCCTCCACTTT.

This sequence joins TRBV2 and TRBJ1-5; D may be TRBD1 (5 bases). The CDR3 loop spans 14 amino acids. V was clipped by 7 bases and J by 2 bases, with 12 bases between them. CDR1 is SNHLY, CDR2 FYNNEI, per germline. CDR3 in DNA: TGTGCCAGCAAGGGGTGGTACGGCAATCAGCCCCAGCATTTT. It encodes CASKGWYGNQPQHF.

This clone was detected only a few times. The chain links TRBV2 to TRBJ2-2; 10 nucleotides agree with TRBD1. CDR3 length: 16 residues. Germline trimming cut 3 bases from V and 4 bases from J; bases unmatched to any gene: 5. Germline CDR1 is SNHLY and CDR2 is FYNNEI. The CDR3, as DNA: TGTGCCAGCAGTGAGGGGACAGGGGTGGCCACCGGGGAGCTGTTTTTT. This gives the protein CASSEGTGVATGELFF.